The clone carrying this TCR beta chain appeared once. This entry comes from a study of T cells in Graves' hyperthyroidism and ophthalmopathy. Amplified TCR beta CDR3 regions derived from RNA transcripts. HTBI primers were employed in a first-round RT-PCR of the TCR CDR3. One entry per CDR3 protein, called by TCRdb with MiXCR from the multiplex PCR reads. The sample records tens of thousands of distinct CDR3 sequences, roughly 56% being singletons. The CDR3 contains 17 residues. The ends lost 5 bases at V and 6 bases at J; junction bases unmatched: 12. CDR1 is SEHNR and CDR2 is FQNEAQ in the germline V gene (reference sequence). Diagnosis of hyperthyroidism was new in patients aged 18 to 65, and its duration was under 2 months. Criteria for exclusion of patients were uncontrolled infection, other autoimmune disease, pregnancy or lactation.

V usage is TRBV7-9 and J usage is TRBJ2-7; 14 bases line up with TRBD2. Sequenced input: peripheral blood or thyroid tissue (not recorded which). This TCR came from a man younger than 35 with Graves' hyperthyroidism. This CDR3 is CASSPRTSGRPMIEQYF. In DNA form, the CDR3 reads TGTGCCAGCAGCCCTAGGACTAGCGGGAGGCCCATGATCGAGCAGTACTTC.